The clone carrying this TCR beta chain came up many times. As yet, its antigen is unknown. The sample belongs to a study of neurological immune-mediated disorders. Synthesis of cDNA was carried out by template-switch 5'RACE. The reaction used 10-nucleotide random UMIs. TCRdb reprocessed the 5' RACE reads with MiXCR, giving one entry per CDR3 protein. The table lists 50,000 or so distinct CDR3 sequences, approximately 10% of them singletons. Where libraries were unsorted, they were derived from 2 million PBMCs stored at -80 degrees C. Study-level findings and limits: Expanded clones shared no identical CDR3 amino acid sequences across subjects, which suggested private TCR-beta repertoires in all groups.

Sequenced: PBMCs. The sequence was obtained from a woman aged 40 to 50 with HTLV-1-associated myelopathy (HAM/TSP).

This CDR3 is CASSLRGEQYF. In DNA, the CDR3 is TGTGCCAGCAGCTTGCGAGGGGAGCAGTACTTC. The chain links TRBV7-6 to TRBJ2-7, with D maybe TRBD2 (5 bases). The germline gives CDR1 SGHVS, CDR2 FNYEAQ. V was pared by 3 bases and J by 7 bases, with 7 bases between. The CDR3 runs 11 residues.